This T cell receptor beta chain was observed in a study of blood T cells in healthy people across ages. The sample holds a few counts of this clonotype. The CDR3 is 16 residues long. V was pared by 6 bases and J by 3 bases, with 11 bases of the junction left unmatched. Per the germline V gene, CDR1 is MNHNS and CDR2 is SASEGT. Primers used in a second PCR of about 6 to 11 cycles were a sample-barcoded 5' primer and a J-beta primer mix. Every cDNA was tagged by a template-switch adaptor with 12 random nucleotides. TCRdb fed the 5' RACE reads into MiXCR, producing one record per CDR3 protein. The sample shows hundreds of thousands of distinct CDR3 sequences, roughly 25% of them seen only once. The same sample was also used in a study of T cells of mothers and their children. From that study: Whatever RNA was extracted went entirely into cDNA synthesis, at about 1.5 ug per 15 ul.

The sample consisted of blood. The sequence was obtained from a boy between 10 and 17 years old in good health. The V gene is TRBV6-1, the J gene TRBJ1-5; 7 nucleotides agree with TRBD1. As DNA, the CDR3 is TGTGCCAGCAGCGCGAGGGGCAGGGGGTTCAATCAGCCCCAGCATTTT. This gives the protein CASSARGRGFNQPQHF.